This T cell receptor (beta chain) was profiled in a study of blood T cell repertoires in COVID-19. This clone was observed a single time. Authors' processing steps: Amplifying reference gene primers gave estimates of nucleated cell counts. Sequencing used immunoSEQ multiplex PCR; TCRdb keeps in-frame clones, though not all of them. V and J calls and clone size are copied from that table; D and trimming were computed from the DNA. The table includes a few hundred thousand clones, more than 85% detected once. The sequenced material came from peripheral blood. The source is a woman between 50 and 59 years old with COVID-19, enrolled during active disease.

This CDR3 reads CASSPPEGQAYEQYF. DNA for the CDR3: TGTGCCAGCAGCCCGCCGGAGGGACAGGCCTACGAGCAGTACTTC. The chain couples TRBV11-3 to TRBJ2-7; 8 bases agree with TRBD1. Germline CDR1 is SGHNT and CDR2 is YENEEA. CDR3 length: 15 residues. The V segment lost 5 bases and the J segment 2 bases; nucleotides outside the gene matches: 8.